The 29 T cell receptor beta chains below all came from one sample that was sequenced in a study of T cells in Graves' hyperthyroidism and ophthalmopathy. From RNA transcripts, TCR beta CDR3 regions were amplified. First-round RT-PCR targeting the TCR CDR3 was performed with the HTBI primer set. MiXCR, run by TCRdb on the multiplex PCR reads, gives a single entry per CDR3 protein. This table has hundreds of thousands of distinct CDR3 sequences, around 14% appearing once. The source material was blood. All receptors derive from a woman younger than 30 with Graves' hyperthyroidism.

The J gene is TRBJ1-5, the V gene TRBV10-2; no clear D gene. The CDR3 covers 13 residues. V was clipped by 2 bases and J by 4 bases, with 6 bases between them. Germline values: CDR1 WSHSY, CDR2 SAAADI. CDR3 DNA sequence: TGCGCCAGCAGTGAGGGGTATAATCAGCCCCAGCATTTT. It codes for CASSEGYNQPQHF.

The chain recombines TRBV5-4 with TRBJ1-4, with no clear D. Per germline, CDR1 SGHNT and CDR2 YYREEE (reference sequence). This CDR3 spans 14 amino acids. Trimming pared 2 bases from V and 10 bases from J, leaving 15 bases between. The CDR3 DNA reads as TGTGCCAGCAGCTTTGATGGAGGGAAGGGAAAACTGTTTTTT. Amino acid sequence: CASSFDGGKGKLFF.

The V and J genes are TRBV29-1 and TRBJ1-1; the match to TRBD1 covers 7 bases. The germline CDR1 and CDR2 sequences are SQVTM and ANQGSEA. J lost 6 bases, V lost 4 bases, and 2 bases had no gene match. The CDR3 contains 11 residues. The CDR3 region has the DNA TGCAGCGTTGGACAGGGCCCTGAAGCTTTCTTT. This encodes CSVGQGPEAFF.

This clonotype was detected ten times or more. The rearrangement joins TRBV28 to TRBJ1-2; 9 bases line up with TRBD1. The CDR3 runs 14 residues. Germline CDR1 reads MDHEN; CDR2 reads SYDVKM. The junction had 11 bases not matched to a gene; V was cut back by 8 bases and J by 7 bases. CDR3 DNA: TGTGCCAGCCGGACCGCCGGGACAGGGCCTGGCTACACCTTC. It translates to CASRTAGTGPGYTF.

This clonotype turned up a few times. V and J are TRBV20-1 and TRBJ2-4; D ambiguous. Germline V gene lookup returns CDR1 DFQATT and CDR2 SNEGSKA (reference sequence). Trimming left V 2 bases short and J 7 bases short, with 6 bases between. The CDR3 consists of 11 residues. As DNA, the CDR3 is TGCAGTGCTAGATTTTTGAACATTCAGTACTTC. It yields the protein CSARFLNIQYF.

This clonotype was found many times. The genes are TRBV7-9 and TRBJ1-1; D perhaps matches TRBD1 (6 bases). V lost 3 bases and J 1 base, leaving 9 bases between the germline ends. Germline values: CDR1 SEHNR, CDR2 FQNEAQ (reference sequence). The CDR3 length is 14 residues. Written as DNA, the CDR3 is TGTGCCAGCAGCTTCCGGGGACAGAACACTGAAGCTTTCTTT. This sequence encodes CASSFRGQNTEAFF.

The V and J genes are TRBV6-1 and TRBJ1-3; D is ambiguous. The CDR3 covers 15 residues. Between the trimmed V and J ends, which lost 4 bases and 4 bases, there was a span of 14 bases. Germline V gene sequence: CDR1 MNHNS, CDR2 SASEGT. The CDR3 nucleotides read TGTGCCAGCAGTGCCTCCGGGATTACCGGAAACACCATATATTTT. Translated, it gives CASSASGITGNTIYF.

V usage is TRBV20-1 and J usage is TRBJ2-3; TRBD2 matches 8 bases. CDR3 length: 16 residues. After removal of 1 base from V and 5 bases from J, the junction contained 11 bases not matched to a gene. In germline, CDR1 is DFQATT, CDR2 SNEGSKA (reference sequence). CDR3 in DNA: TGCAGTGCTAGAGTCGGGAGGGCCCCTCCGGAAGATACGCAGTATTTT. It translates to CSARVGRAPPEDTQYF.

V and J are TRBV10-3 and TRBJ2-3, with D unclear. Germline CDR1 and CDR2: ENHRY and SYGVKD. V lost 6 bases to trimming and J lost 0 bases, with 10 bases between them. This CDR3 spans 14 amino acids. This CDR3 reads CAIRNPGSTDTQYF. The CDR3 DNA sequence: TGTGCCATCAGGAACCCGGGCAGCACAGATACGCAGTATTTT.

The rearrangement links TRBV19 to TRBJ2-3, with 9 bases aligning to TRBD1. V dropped 8 bases and J dropped 3; count of bases not matched to a gene: 0. Germline values: CDR1 LNHDA, CDR2 SQIVND (reference sequence). This CDR3 is built from 12 residues. In DNA, the CDR3 is TGTGCCAGTGGGACAGGGACAGATACGCAGTATTTT. Translating it yields CASGTGTDTQYF.

This clonotype was observed a few times. The chain recombines TRBV12-3 or TRBV12-4 with TRBJ1-5; D not resolved. V was clipped by 6 bases and J by 9 bases, with 15 bases between them. The CDR3 totals 13 residues. This chain's CDR3 is CASRTAGVTPQHF. The CDR3 DNA sequence: TGTGCCAGCAGAACCGCTGGGGTTACGCCCCAGCATTTT.

This clonotype was counted between two and nine times. V usage is TRBV29-1 and J usage is TRBJ1-1; a possible D gene is TRBD1 (5 bases). Trimming took off 4 bases at V and 9 bases at J, with 9 bases between the two ends. Germline V lookup: CDR1 SQVTM, CDR2 ANQGSEA. The CDR3 loop spans 10 amino acids. In DNA, the CDR3 is TGCAGCGTTGTAGGGGAAAAAGCTTTCTTT. Protein: CSVVGEKAFF. Full variable domain (rest looked up from reference TRBV29-1 and TRBJ1-1): SAVISQKPSRDICQRGTSLTIQCQVDSQVTMMFWYRQQPGQSLTLIATANQGSEATYESGFVIDKFPISRPNLTFSTLTVSNMSPEDSSIYLCSVVGEKAFFGQGTRLTVV.

The sample holds a few counts of this clonotype. The chain is built from TRBV20-1 and TRBJ2-7; D perhaps matches TRBD1 (5 bases). Trimming pared 3 bases from V and 3 bases from J, leaving 12 bases between. The V gene's germline CDR1 is DFQATT and CDR2 SNEGSKA (reference sequence). The CDR3 has 13 residues. In DNA, the CDR3 is TGCAGTGCTAGGCCAGGGAATTACTACGAGCAGTACTTC. Encoded protein: CSARPGNYYEQYF.

The sample holds many counts of this clonotype. The rearrangement uses TRBV20-1 and TRBJ1-6; no definite D call. The CDR3 length is 13 residues. Germline CDR1 DFQATT, CDR2 SNEGSKA (reference sequence). Deletions cut 3 bases from V and 0 bases from J, with 3 bases between. DNA of the CDR3: TGCAGTGCTAGTGACTCCTATAATTCACCCCTCCACTTT. It specifies CSASDSYNSPLHF.

This clonotype has at least ten counts. The genes are TRBV2 and TRBJ1-1; the D gene is possibly TRBD1 (6 bases). V was trimmed by 8 bases and J by 3 bases, leaving 13 bases between them. Germline assignment: CDR1 SNHLY and CDR2 FYNNEI. This CDR3 is 13 amino acids long. The CDR3 region is CASAREGDTEAFF. CDR3 nucleotides: TGTGCCAGCGCTAGGGAGGGGGACACTGAAGCTTTCTTT.

Note on this clonotype: This clone may be a read error of a much larger clone one base away. The chain is built from TRBV28 and TRBJ1-2; the D gene is possibly TRBD1 (6 bases). The CDR3 length is 14 residues. Per germline, CDR1 MDHEN and CDR2 SYDVKM. V lost 6 bases, J lost 3 bases, and 14 bases lay in between. The CDR3 nucleotides are TGTGCCAGCAGGTCACAGGGCCCCCACTATGGCTACACCTTC. Encoded protein: CASRSQGPHYGYTF.

CDR3 sequence reads: CASSLVTVTDTQYF. The DNA of the CDR3 is TGTGCCAGCAGCTTAGTTACGGTCACAGATACGCAGTATTTT. This chain joins TRBV7-2 and TRBJ2-3; D is uncertain. The ends were cut back, 1 base at V and 2 bases at J, with 7 bases in the middle. The CDR3 totals 14 residues. Germline CDR1 reads SGHTA; CDR2 reads FQGNSA.

This chain uses TRBV10-3 with TRBJ1-1; D might be TRBD1 (5 bases). The germline CDR1 and CDR2 sequences are ENHRY and SYGVKD. This CDR3 comprises 13 residues. With 5 bases removed from V and 0 bases from J, the gap between germline ends came to 7 bases. In DNA, the CDR3 is TGTGCCATCAGTAAAGGGGTGAACACTGAAGCTTTCTTT. Protein product: CAISKGVNTEAFF.

This clonotype has ten or more counts. J is TRBJ2-3 and V is TRBV11-2; no clear D. Deletions cut 6 bases from V and 1 base from J, with 14 bases between. This CDR3 is 15 amino acids long. The V gene's germline CDR1 is SGHAT and CDR2 FQNNGV. The CDR3 DNA reads TGTGCCAGCAGAGCGACGTTATCCCGCACAGATACGCAGTATTTT. Protein product: CASRATLSRTDTQYF.

This clonotype was counted between two and nine times. CDR3 sequence: CASSFLPHEQFF. The CDR3 bases are TGTGCCAGCAGTTTCCTGCCCCATGAGCAGTTCTTC. V gene TRBV28 combines with J gene TRBJ2-1; D unresolved. Germline lookup yields CDR1 MDHEN and CDR2 SYDVKM. This CDR3 comprises 12 residues. The V and J ends lost 3 bases and 8 bases respectively, with 8 bases between them. The full variable domain, its missing parts supplied by reference TRBV28 and TRBJ2-1, is DVKVTQSSRYLVKRTGEKVFLECVQDMDHENMFWYRQDPGLGLRLIYFSYDVKMKEKGDIPEGYSVSREKKERFSLILESASTNQTSMYLCASSFLPHEQFFGPGTRLTVL.

In its sample, this clonotype was seen many times. CDR3 sequence: CASSYGQGGETQYF. The CDR3 DNA is TGTGCCAGCAGTTACGGACAGGGAGGCGAGACCCAGTACTTC. The V call is TRBV2, the J call TRBJ2-5; 8 bases map to TRBD1. Germline V gene data show CDR1 as SNHLY and CDR2 as FYNNEI. The ends lost 5 bases at V and 5 bases at J; junction bases unmatched: 7. This CDR3 has 14 residues. The full variable domain, its missing parts supplied by reference TRBV2 and TRBJ2-5, is EPEVTQTPSHQVTQMGQEVILRCVPISNHLYFYWYRQILGQKVEFLVSFYNNEISEKSEIFDDQFSVERPDGSNFTLKIRSTKLEDSAMYFCASSYGQGGETQYFGPGTRLLVL.

This clonotype has only a few counts. The chain has TRBV10-3 and TRBJ1-5; D is perhaps TRBD1 (5 bases). Germline lookup yields CDR1 ENHRY and CDR2 SYGVKD. V lost 10 bases and J lost 0, with 10 bases in between. The CDR3 covers 13 residues. CDR3: CATREFSNQPQHF. The CDR3 nucleotides are TGTGCCACCAGGGAATTTAGCAATCAGCCCCAGCATTTT.

This clonotype was found many times. The chain links TRBV3-1 to TRBJ2-7, with 9 bases lining up with TRBD2. The CDR3 sequence is 15 residues long. Germline V gene sequence: CDR1 LGHDT, CDR2 YNNKEL (reference sequence). V was pared by 1 base and J by 3 bases, with 4 bases of the junction left unmatched. CDR3 DNA: TGTGCCAGCAGCCAAGTGGGCGGGAGGGTCTACGAGCAGTACTTC. This translates into CASSQVGGRVYEQYF.

This clonotype came up many times. This chain links TRBV12-3 or TRBV12-4 with TRBJ1-1, with D uncertain. This CDR3 contains 11 residues. The V gene lost 2 bases and the J gene lost 7 bases, with 5 bases spanning the gap. This CDR3 reads CASSLQSEAFF. The CDR3 region has the DNA TGTGCCAGCAGTTTACAAAGTGAAGCTTTCTTT.

This clonotype was seen at least ten times. J is TRBJ1-2 and V is TRBV20-1; 7 bases map to TRBD1. CDR1 and CDR2 from the germline V gene are DFQATT and SNEGSKA (reference sequence). The CDR3 is made up of 13 amino acids. The ends lost 3 bases at V and 3 bases at J; junction bases unmatched: 4. The CDR3 nucleotides read TGCAGTGCTAGGGAGGGGGCGGACTATGGCTACACCTTC. It codes for CSAREGADYGYTF.

The V gene is TRBV6-1, the J gene TRBJ1-3; D is uncertain. V was shortened by 6 bases and J by 7 bases, with 10 bases between the two germline ends. This CDR3 region has 12 residues. Germline lookup yields CDR1 MNHNS and CDR2 SASEGT. CDR3 protein: CASRLQVNTIYF. The CDR3 DNA follows: TGTGCCAGCAGACTCCAAGTGAACACCATATATTTT.

Many counts were recorded for this clonotype. The rearrangement uses TRBV6-2 or TRBV6-3 and TRBJ1-1; no definite D call. CDR3 length equals 14 residues. The V gene's germline CDR1 is MNHEY and CDR2 SVGEGT. V lost 2 bases and J 5 bases, leaving 12 bases between the germline ends. CDR3 sequence reads: CASSYGLFGTEAFF. CDR3 DNA: TGTGCCAGCAGTTACGGGTTATTCGGGACTGAAGCTTTCTTT.

Only a few counts were recorded for this clonotype. The rearrangement joins TRBV7-2 to TRBJ1-3; D remains unclear. CDR3 length equals 18 residues. With 1 base removed from V and 0 bases from J, the gap between germline ends came to 16 bases. CDR1 and CDR2 from the germline V gene are SGHTA and FQGNSA. CDR3 sequence: CASSLGGGIVGSGNTIYF. The CDR3 nucleotides read TGTGCCAGCAGCTTAGGTGGCGGGATAGTCGGCTCTGGAAACACCATATATTTT.

This clonotype occurred a few times. The genes are TRBV29-1 and TRBJ1-4, with D unclear. The ends were cut back, 2 bases at V and 8 bases at J, with 12 bases in the middle. CDR3 length: 13 amino acids. Germline assignment: CDR1 SQVTM and CDR2 ANQGSEA. The chain's CDR3 is CSVESPQGEKLFF. The DNA of the CDR3 is TGCAGCGTTGAAAGTCCTCAAGGGGAAAAACTGTTTTTT.